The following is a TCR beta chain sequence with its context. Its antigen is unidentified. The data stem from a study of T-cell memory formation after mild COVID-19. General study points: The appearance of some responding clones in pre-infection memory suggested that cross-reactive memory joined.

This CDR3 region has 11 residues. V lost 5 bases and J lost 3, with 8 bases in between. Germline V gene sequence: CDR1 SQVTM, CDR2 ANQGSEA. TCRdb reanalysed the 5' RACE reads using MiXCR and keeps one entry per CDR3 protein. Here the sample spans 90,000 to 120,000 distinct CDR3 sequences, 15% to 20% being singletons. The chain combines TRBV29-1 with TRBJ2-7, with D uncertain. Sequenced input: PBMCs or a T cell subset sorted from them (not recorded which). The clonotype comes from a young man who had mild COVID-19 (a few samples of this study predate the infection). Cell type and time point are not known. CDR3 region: CSVTVDYEQYV. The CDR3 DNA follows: TGCAGCGTTACGGTGGACTACGAGCAGTACGTC.